This T cell receptor beta chain emerged from a study of blood T cells in healthy people across ages. The sample holds one count of this clonotype. It was with a sample-barcoded 5' primer and a J-beta primer mix that a second PCR of about 7 to 12 cycles was run. TCRdb reanalysed the 5' RACE reads using MiXCR and keeps one entry per CDR3 protein. The sample holds approximately 1,100,000 distinct CDR3 sequences, 40% to 50% seen once. CDR3 length: 15 residues. CDR1 is MNHEY, CDR2 SMNVEV, per germline (reference sequence). In each sample, at least 7 million PBMCs were isolated. The gene calls are TRBV27 and TRBJ2-5, with TRBD1 matching 7 bases. The assigned J gene may be wrong: the sequence end matches TRBJ2-7 better. This receptor was identified in an older woman in good health. The specimen sequenced was blood. The CDR3, as DNA: TGTGCCAGCAGTTTAGAGACAGGGAGTATCTACGAGCAGTACTTC. Translated, it gives CASSLETGSIYEQYF.